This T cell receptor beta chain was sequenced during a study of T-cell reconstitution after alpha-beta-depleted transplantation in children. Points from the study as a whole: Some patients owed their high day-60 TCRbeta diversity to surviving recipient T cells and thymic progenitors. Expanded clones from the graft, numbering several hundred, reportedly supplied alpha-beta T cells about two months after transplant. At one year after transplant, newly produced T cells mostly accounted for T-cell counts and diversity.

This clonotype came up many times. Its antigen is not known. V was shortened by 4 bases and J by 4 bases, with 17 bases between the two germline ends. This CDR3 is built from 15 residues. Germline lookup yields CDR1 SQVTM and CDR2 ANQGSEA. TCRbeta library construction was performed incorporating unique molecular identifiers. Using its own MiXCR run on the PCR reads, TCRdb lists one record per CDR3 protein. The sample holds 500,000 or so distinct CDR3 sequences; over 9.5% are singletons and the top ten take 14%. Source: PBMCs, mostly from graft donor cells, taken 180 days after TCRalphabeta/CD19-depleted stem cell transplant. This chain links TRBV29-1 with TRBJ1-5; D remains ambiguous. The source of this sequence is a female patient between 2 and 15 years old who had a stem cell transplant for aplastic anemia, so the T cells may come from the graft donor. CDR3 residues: CSVAPEGGQNQPQHF. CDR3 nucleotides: TGCAGCGTTGCCCCGGAGGGCGGCCAAAATCAGCCCCAGCATTTT.